This T cell receptor (beta chain) was captured by sequencing in a study of CD8+CD57+ T cells in acquired aplastic anemia. The wider study: Sorted CD4+ and CD8+ cells yielded 2.5 to 3.5 ug of DNA on average.

CD8+CD57+ cell expansion had been shown by flow cytometry in patients chosen for sequencing. Genomic DNA templated the TCR beta VDJ and CDR3 profiling. TCRdb reprocessed the reads with MiXCR, giving one entry per CDR3 protein. The table has about 160,000 distinct CDR3 sequences, less than 60% seen once. This clonotype was found many times. The antigen remains undetermined. Study-level results: Patients and controls had CD8+ Simpson's diversity values that were not significantly distinct. Common to patients and controls were roughly 30 CD8+ CDR3 sequences.

The sequencing input was sorted CD4+, CD8+, or CD8+CD57+ T cells (not recorded which) from PBMCs. This TCR came from a human donor with aplastic anemia.

CDR3 DNA sequence: TGTGCCAGCAGCGACCGATCCGGGACGGCACTCCAGCGCACCATATATTTT. Its protein is CASSDRSGTALQRTIYF. This chain joins TRBV9 and TRBJ1-3; possibly TRBD1 for D (5 bases). With 3 bases removed from V and 9 bases from J, the gap between germline ends came to 25 bases. This CDR3 is 17 amino acids long. In germline, CDR1 is SGDLS, CDR2 YYNGEE.